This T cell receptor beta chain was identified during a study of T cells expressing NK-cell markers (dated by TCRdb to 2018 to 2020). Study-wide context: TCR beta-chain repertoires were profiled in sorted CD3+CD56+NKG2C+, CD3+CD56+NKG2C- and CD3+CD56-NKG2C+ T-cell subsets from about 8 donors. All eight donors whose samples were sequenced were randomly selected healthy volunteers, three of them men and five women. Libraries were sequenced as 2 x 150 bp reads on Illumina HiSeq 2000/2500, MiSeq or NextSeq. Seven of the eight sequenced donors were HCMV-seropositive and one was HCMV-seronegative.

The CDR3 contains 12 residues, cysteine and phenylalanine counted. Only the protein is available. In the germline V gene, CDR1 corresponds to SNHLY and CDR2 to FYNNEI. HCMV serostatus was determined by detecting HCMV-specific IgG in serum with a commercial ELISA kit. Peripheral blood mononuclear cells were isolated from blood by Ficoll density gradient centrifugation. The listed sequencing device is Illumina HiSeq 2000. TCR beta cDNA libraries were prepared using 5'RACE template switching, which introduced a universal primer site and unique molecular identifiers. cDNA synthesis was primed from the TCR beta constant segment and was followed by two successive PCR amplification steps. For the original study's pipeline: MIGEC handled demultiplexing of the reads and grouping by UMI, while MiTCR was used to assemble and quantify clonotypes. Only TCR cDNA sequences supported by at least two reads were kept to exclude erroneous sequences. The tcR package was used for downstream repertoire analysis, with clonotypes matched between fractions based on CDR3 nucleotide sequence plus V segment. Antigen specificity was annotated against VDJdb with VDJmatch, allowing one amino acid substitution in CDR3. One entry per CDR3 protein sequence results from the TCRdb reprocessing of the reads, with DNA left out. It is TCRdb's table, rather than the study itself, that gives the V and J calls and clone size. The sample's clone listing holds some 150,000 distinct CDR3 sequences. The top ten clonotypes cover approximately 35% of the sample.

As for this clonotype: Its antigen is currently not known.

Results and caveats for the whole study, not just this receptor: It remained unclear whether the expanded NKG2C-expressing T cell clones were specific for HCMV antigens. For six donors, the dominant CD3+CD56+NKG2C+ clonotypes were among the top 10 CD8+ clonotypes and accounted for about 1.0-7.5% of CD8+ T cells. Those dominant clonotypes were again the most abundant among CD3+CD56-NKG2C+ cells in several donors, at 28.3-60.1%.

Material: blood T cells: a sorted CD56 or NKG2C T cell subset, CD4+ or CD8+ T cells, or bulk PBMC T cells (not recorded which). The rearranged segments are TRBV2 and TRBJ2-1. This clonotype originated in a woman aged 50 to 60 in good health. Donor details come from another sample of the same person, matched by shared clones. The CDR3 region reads CASSEVQYEQFF.